These 17 T cell receptor beta chains were all obtained from the same sample, sequenced in a study of cytomegalovirus exposure and HLA in healthy donors. In the PCR, 60 Vbeta and 13 Jbeta primers were used. Measured with immunoSEQ multiplex PCR; TCRdb has only the in-frame clones, and not every one. The sample holds roughly 200,000 clones, approximately 85% seen once. Material for sequencing was PBMCs. The receptors derive from a woman aged 45-65 years in good health and CMV-seronegative.

The gene calls are TRBV18 and TRBJ2-7; 12 nucleotides agree with TRBD1. From germline, CDR1 is KGHSH and CDR2 LQKENI. The trim removed 3 bases at V and 5 bases at J, leaving 2 bases unmatched. The CDR3 has 14 amino acids. CDR3 nucleotide sequence: TGTGCCAGCTCACCTGGGACAGGGGGCAACGAGCAGTACTTC. Translated, it gives CASSPGTGGNEQYF. Based on the CDR3 plus reference TRBV18 and TRBJ2-7, the full variable domain is NAGVMQNPRHLVRRRGQEARLRCSPMKGHSHVYWYRQLPEEGLKFMVYLQKENIIDESGMPKERFSAEFPKEGPSILRIQQVVRGDSAAYFCASSPGTGGNEQYFGPGTRLTVT.

Only a few counts were recorded for this clone. V and J are TRBV7-6 and TRBJ2-7; D gene uncertain. CDR1 and CDR2 (germline): SGHVS, FNYEAQ. V lost 5 bases and J 2 bases, leaving 7 bases between the germline ends. This CDR3 region has 12 residues. The CDR3 loop is CASSIGAYEQYF. CDR3 nucleotide sequence: TGTGCCAGCAGCATAGGAGCCTACGAGCAGTACTTC.

The genes are TRBV28 and TRBJ1-1, with TRBD1 matching 8 bases. CDR1 MDHEN and CDR2 SYDVKM come from the germline V gene. This CDR3 is 15 amino acids long. The V gene end was trimmed by 6 bases and the J gene end by 4 bases; junction bases not matched to a gene: 10. The CDR3, as DNA: TGTGCCAGCAGGAGGACAGGGAGATCGGGCACTGAAGCTTTCTTT. Translating it yields CASRRTGRSGTEAFF.

The chain carries TRBV6-1 and TRBJ2-1; 9 positions match TRBD1. Germline trimming cut 6 bases from V and 7 bases from J; bases unmatched to any gene: 10. This CDR3 region has 15 residues. Looked up from germline, CDR1 is MNHNS and CDR2 is SASEGT. In nucleotides, the CDR3 is TGTGCCAGCAGGGTAGCCGGGACAGGGAGGAATGAGCAGTTCTTC. Translated: CASRVAGTGRNEQFF.

This chain connects TRBV11-2 to TRBJ1-5; possible D gene TRBD1, 6 bases. Deletions cut 5 bases from V and 3 bases from J, with 11 bases between. Germline values: CDR1 SGHAT, CDR2 FQNNGV. This CDR3 spans 14 amino acids. DNA for the CDR3: TGTGCCAGCAGCCTACAGGGTTTCAATCAGCCCCAGCATTTT. It specifies CASSLQGFNQPQHF.

The chain links TRBV19 to TRBJ2-3; TRBD1 matches at 11 bases. Germline-derived CDR1 and CDR2 are LNHDA and SQIVND (reference sequence). J gave up 2 bases and V 5 bases, and 15 bases lay outside the gene matches. The CDR3 sequence is 19 residues long. Here the CDR3 reads CASSPGQGATPLYTDTQYF. The CDR3 DNA sequence: TGTGCCAGTAGTCCAGGACAGGGGGCGACCCCACTCTACACAGATACGCAGTATTTT.

The V gene is TRBV6-6, the J gene TRBJ2-1, with 9 nucleotides matching TRBD2. CDR1 is MNHNY and CDR2 is SVGAGI in the germline V gene (reference sequence). The V gene end was trimmed by 0 bases and the J gene end by 6 bases; junction bases not matched to a gene: 6. This CDR3 region has 16 residues. Written as DNA, the CDR3 is TGTGCCAGCAGTTACTCGGCGGGAGGGCCTGTCAATGAGCAGTTCTTC. It yields the protein CASSYSAGGPVNEQFF.

The rearrangement uses TRBV5-6 and TRBJ1-1; 8 bases fit TRBD1. The germline gives CDR1 SGHDT, CDR2 YYEEEE. The CDR3 has 15 amino acids. The V and J ends lost 0 bases and 1 base, in that order; junction bases with no gene match: 2. The CDR3 loop is CASSLGDRPNTEAFF. CDR3 in DNA: TGTGCCAGCAGCTTGGGGGACAGGCCGAACACTGAAGCTTTCTTT.

The chain carries TRBV18 and TRBJ2-7, with D uncertain. Trimming removed 0 bases at V and 6 bases at J, with 12 bases between. Looked up from germline, CDR1 is KGHSH and CDR2 is LQKENI. This CDR3 has 14 residues. The CDR3 sequence: CASSPPNSLTEQYF. The CDR3 DNA sequence: TGTGCCAGCTCACCACCGAACAGCCTAACCGAGCAGTACTTC.

As concerns this clone: At one of its ends the junction is not consistent with the germline gene, which may arise from a read error. This rearrangement joins TRBV7-9 to TRBJ1-2; 7 positions match TRBD1. The CDR3 has 16 amino acids. Germline V lookup: CDR1 SEHNR, CDR2 FQNEAQ (reference sequence). The chain's CDR3 is CSSSPSLTGALVGYTF. The CDR3 coding sequence is TGTTCCAGCAGCCCTAGTCTCACAGGGGCACTGGTTGGCTACACCTTC.

The chain is built from TRBV18 and TRBJ1-2, with a possible D match to TRBD1 (5 bases). V lost 6 bases and J 5 bases, leaving 16 bases between the germline ends. Germline-derived CDR1 and CDR2 are KGHSH and LQKENI. This CDR3 is 14 amino acids long. In nucleotides, the CDR3 is TGTGCCAGCTCCCTAGCGACAGAGCAATATGGCTACACCTTC. Protein: CASSLATEQYGYTF.

This clone was detected only once. For the CDR3, the DNA is TGTGCCAGTAGCGGACTAGCGGGATCTGGGGCCAACGTCCTGACTTTC. This encodes CASSGLAGSGANVLTF. The chain couples TRBV19 to TRBJ2-6, with 12 bases that match TRBD2. This CDR3 comprises 16 residues. V lost 6 bases to trimming and J lost 1 base; unmatched junction nucleotides: 1. Germline V lookup: CDR1 LNHDA, CDR2 SQIVND (reference sequence).

CDR3 DNA: TGTGCCAGCAGAGAGGACAATAGCAATCAGCCCCAGCATTTT. Its protein is CASREDNSNQPQHF. The chain couples TRBV6-5 to TRBJ1-5; tentative D call: TRBD1 (5 bases). CDR3 size: 14 residues. Trimming shortened V by 6 bases and J by 0 bases, and 9 bases separated the two germline ends. Germline V gene lookup returns CDR1 MNHEY and CDR2 SVGAGI.

The chain joins TRBV28 to TRBJ1-4; D remains unclear. Germline CDR1 is MDHEN and CDR2 is SYDVKM. The CDR3 totals 14 residues. V was clipped by 3 bases and J by 8 bases, with 13 bases between them. The CDR3 protein is CASSFIRGSEKLFF. In DNA, the CDR3 is TGTGCCAGCAGTTTTATACGGGGATCCGAAAAACTGTTTTTT.

This chain connects TRBV7-2 to TRBJ1-1, with D tentatively TRBD1 (5 bases). Germline assignment: CDR1 SGHTA and CDR2 FQGNSA. The CDR3 is 14 amino acids. The ends were cut back, 6 bases at V and 0 bases at J, with 11 bases in the middle. The CDR3 is CASRKTAMNTEAFF. The CDR3 nucleotides are TGTGCCAGCAGGAAGACAGCCATGAACACTGAAGCTTTCTTT.

This clone was seen a few times. The chain has TRBV4-1 and TRBJ2-5, with D perhaps TRBD2 (6 bases). Trimming took 0 bases from V and 0 from J, leaving 20 bases between them. Germline V gene sequence: CDR1 MGHRA, CDR2 YSYEKL. The CDR3 contains 19 residues. CDR3 in amino acids: CASSQEPSELLGYQETQYF. The CDR3 region has the DNA TGCGCCAGCAGCCAAGAGCCTAGCGAACTATTAGGGTACCAAGAGACCCAGTACTTC.

The CDR3 loop is CASSLDISLSTEAFF. Written as DNA, the CDR3 is TGTGCCAGCAGCTTAGACATATCCCTCAGCACTGAAGCTTTCTTT. This chain links TRBV7-2 with TRBJ1-1; no clear D gene. Looked up from germline, CDR1 is SGHTA and CDR2 is FQGNSA. The CDR3 runs 15 residues. The V end lost 1 base, the J end lost 4 bases, and 13 bases lay between the germline ends.